This entry is about one T cell receptor (beta chain). Trimming stripped 0 bases from V and 6 bases from J, with 17 bases between. CDR1 and CDR2 (germline): DFQATT, SNEGSKA (reference sequence). The CDR3 loop spans 15 amino acids. From blood CD8+ and CD4+ T cells, the TCR beta chain was sequenced. The authors reverse transcribed about 0.45 to 1 ug RNA with random hexamers. Using its own MiXCR run on the immunoSEQ multiplex PCR reads, TCRdb lists one record per CDR3 protein. The sample consists of about 440,000 distinct CDR3 sequences, more than 70% of them appearing once. This sample is part of a study of CD8 T cells in Susac syndrome.

The TCR comes from a human donor with multiple sclerosis. The chain combines TRBV20-1 with TRBJ1-1; D is possibly TRBD1 (5 bases). The source material was CD8+ T cells from PBMCs. CDR3 bases: TGCAGTGCTAGAGATACTCGGGGCGGTAGAGCTGAAGCTTTCTTT. Translation: CSARDTRGGRAEAFF.